The present entry profiles one T cell receptor (beta chain) with its context. Its antigen is not known. CDR1 is SGDLS, CDR2 YYNGEE, per germline. This CDR3 spans 14 amino acids. V was clipped by 4 bases and J by 4 bases; unmatched bases: 4. The assay was immunoSEQ multiplex PCR, and TCRdb's table has in-frame clones only and misses some. Of about 80,000 clones in the sample, about 85% were seen once. The data were taken from a study of T cell responses to AZD1222 COVID-19 vaccine. Broader study findings: The number of AZD1222 recipients seropositive at baseline was only five to seven.

The rearrangement links TRBV9 to TRBJ1-1; TRBD1 agrees at 10 bases. The input for sequencing was peripheral blood, taken on day 0 of AZD1222 vaccination. The clonotype comes from an adult in good health. DNA for the CDR3: TGTGCCAGCAGCCCTTGGACAGGGGGCACTGAAGCTTTCTTT. Its protein is CASSPWTGGTEAFF.